This entry is about one T cell receptor (beta chain). Its antigen remains unknown. The CDR3 contains 12 residues. The germline gives CDR1 SEHNR, CDR2 FQNEAQ (reference sequence). Trimming took off 6 bases at V and 3 bases at J, with 8 bases between the two ends. This entry comes from a study of PD-1 blockade in classical Hodgkin lymphoma. Notes on the study in general: Nivolumab starters within 1 year of ASCT were excluded. Newly diagnosed patients had baseline TCR diversity that was reportedly lower than that of healthy donors.

Relapses following autologous stem cell transplantation were seen in all patients, with brentuximab vedotin exposure varying. Classifying best responses yielded complete response, partial response or progressive disease. Sequencing used immunoSEQ multiplex PCR; TCRdb keeps in-frame clones, though not all of them. The repertoire consists of 35,000 to 45,000 clones, with approximately 69% occurring once and the leading ten covering roughly 14%. This TCR was recovered from a human donor with classical Hodgkin lymphoma. This chain joins TRBV7-9 and TRBJ1-1; D is unresolved. Source: peripheral blood mononuclear cells (PBMCs), taken before the second cycle of nivolumab. The CDR3 region is CASSRGYTEAFF. CDR3 nucleotides: TGTGCCAGCAGTCGAGGGTACACTGAAGCTTTCTTT.